The 15 T cell receptor beta chains reported below all come from one sample, sequenced in a study of graft-versus-host responses after intestinal transplantation. Method: immunoSEQ multiplex PCR; TCRdb's copy keeps in-frame clones and lacks some. The repertoire holds tens of thousands of clones, 90% seen once, with roughly 0.099% in the top ten. These TCRs' antigens remain unknown. The sequencing here drew on unstimulated CD4+ T cells sorted from spleen or lymph node cells, taken before intestinal transplant. The receptors stem from a human donor who received an intestinal transplant.

The chain uses TRBV18 and TRBJ2-5, with D unclear. The V and J ends lost 2 bases and 5 bases respectively, with 9 bases between them. CDR1 is KGHSH, CDR2 LQKENI, per germline. The CDR3 is 13 residues long. The CDR3 here is CASSPGSRETQYF. The CDR3 DNA is TGTGCCAGCTCACCAGGATCCAGGGAGACCCAGTACTTC.

This chain joins TRBV2 and TRBJ1-6; D is perhaps TRBD1 (5 bases). V lost 5 bases, J lost 10 bases, and 21 bases lay in between. CDR1 is SNHLY, CDR2 FYNNEI, per germline. This CDR3 has 16 amino acids. The CDR3 bases are TGTGCCAGCAGTCCCCCGGGTGCGGGGGGGAGGTCACCCCTCCACTTT. This gives the protein CASSPPGAGGRSPLHF.

This chain connects TRBV29-1 to TRBJ1-3; D possibly corresponds to TRBD1 (5 bases). Germline loops: CDR1 SQVTM, CDR2 ANQGSEA. Trimming stripped 3 bases from V and 4 bases from J, with 10 bases between. There are 13 residues in the CDR3. The CDR3 loop reads CSVEGQGGNTIYF. The CDR3 nucleotides are TGCAGCGTTGAGGGGCAGGGAGGAAACACCATATATTTT.

This chain uses TRBV11-2 with TRBJ2-5, with D maybe TRBD1 (5 bases). Germline values: CDR1 SGHAT, CDR2 FQNNGV. The V and J ends lost 4 bases and 5 bases respectively, with 20 bases between them. CDR3 length: 16 residues. CDR3 in DNA: TGTGCCAGCAGCTCCCAAGGGGCTAGTCCGGGTGAGACCCAGTACTTC. It encodes CASSSQGASPGETQYF.

The chain is built from TRBV5-1 and TRBJ2-6; a possible D gene is TRBD2 (5 bases). Trimming cost V 0 bases and J 0 bases, with 7 bases left between them. The V gene's germline CDR1 is SGHRS and CDR2 YFSETQ. The CDR3 loop spans 16 amino acids. The CDR3 sequence: CASSLGAGSGANVLTF. In DNA, the CDR3 is TGCGCCAGCAGCTTGGGGGCGGGCTCTGGGGCCAACGTCCTGACTTTC.

The rearrangement links TRBV5-4 to TRBJ1-2, with TRBD1 matching over 7 bases. Germline assignment: CDR1 SGHNT and CDR2 YYREEE (reference sequence). J gave up 4 bases and V 4 bases, and 4 bases lay outside the gene matches. The CDR3 loop spans 13 amino acids. The CDR3 region is CASSQTGSYGYTF. In DNA, the CDR3 is TGTGCCAGCAGCCAGACAGGGAGCTATGGCTACACCTTC.

The chain employs TRBV7-9 and TRBJ2-7; TRBD1 might be the D (6 bases). Germline CDR1 and CDR2: SEHNR and FQNEAQ (reference sequence). This CDR3 comprises 16 residues. V was trimmed by 5 bases and J by 7 bases, leaving 24 bases between them. The CDR3 DNA reads as TGTGCCAGCAGCCCCGGACAGAACGCCTACGTATTGGAGCAGTACTTC. Its translation is CASSPGQNAYVLEQYF.

This chain uses TRBV6-5 with TRBJ1-3; no reliable D call. CDR1 MNHEY and CDR2 SVGAGI come from the germline V gene. The CDR3 runs to 16 residues. Trimming took 0 bases from V and 0 from J, leaving 9 bases between them. DNA for the CDR3: TGTGCCAGCAGTTACTCGGTCGCGGGCTCTGGAAACACCATATATTTT. The encoded protein is CASSYSVAGSGNTIYF.

This clone was counted once. V gene TRBV2 combines with J gene TRBJ1-3, with TRBD1 as a possible D gene (5 bases). The germline CDR1 and CDR2 sequences are SNHLY and FYNNEI. The length of the CDR3 is 15 residues. With 8 bases removed from V and 0 bases from J, the gap between germline ends came to 14 bases. The DNA for the CDR3 is TGTGCCAGCGGGGGGTTCTTTAACTCTGGAAACACCATATATTTT. Its protein is CASGGFFNSGNTIYF.

The V call is TRBV10-1, the J call TRBJ2-7, with D possibly TRBD1 on 6 matching bases. The V gene's germline CDR1 is WNHNN and CDR2 SYGVQD (reference sequence). The CDR3 is made up of 12 amino acids. Trimming stripped 4 bases from V and 2 bases from J, with 6 bases between. The CDR3 here is CASSGDTYEQYF. CDR3 nucleotides: TGCGCCAGCAGTGGGGACACCTACGAGCAGTACTTC.

This sequence joins TRBV6-5 and TRBJ1-6; 12 nucleotides agree with TRBD1. The CDR3 totals 15 residues. The trim removed 2 bases at V and 10 bases at J, leaving 3 bases unmatched. Germline V gives CDR1 MNHEY, CDR2 SVGAGI. The CDR3: CASSYGDRGQSPLHF. The CDR3, as DNA: TGTGCCAGCAGTTACGGGGACAGGGGGCAATCACCCCTCCACTTT.

Here the CDR3 reads CASSKKLAKNIQYF. The DNA of the CDR3 is TGTGCCAGCAGCAAAAAGCTAGCCAAAAACATTCAGTACTTC. J is TRBJ2-4 and V is TRBV21-1; the table assigns TRBD2, which was not confirmed against the DNA. TRBV21-1 is shown as a pseudogene. CDR3 size: 14 residues.

This clone was observed a few times. The chain is built from TRBV10-3 and TRBJ1-2, with D possibly matching TRBD1 (6 bases). The CDR3 length is 14 residues. V was clipped by 3 bases and J by 0 bases, with 8 bases between them. Germline-derived CDR1 and CDR2 are ENHRY and SYGVKD. CDR3 sequence: CAISDSGANYGYTF. Written as DNA, the CDR3 is TGTGCCATCAGTGACTCAGGGGCTAACTATGGCTACACCTTC.

The J gene is TRBJ1-1, the V gene TRBV13; D is uncertain. Germline lookup yields CDR1 PRHDT and CDR2 FYEKMQ (reference sequence). Trimming removed 4 bases at V and 7 bases at J, with 13 bases between. The CDR3 sequence is 13 residues long. CDR3 sequence reads: CASSYYAGSEAFF. The CDR3, as DNA: TGTGCCAGCAGCTACTACGCGGGTAGTGAAGCTTTCTTT.

This clone was seen a single time. The gene calls are TRBV15 and TRBJ2-1, with TRBD2 as a possible D gene (6 bases). V shed 4 bases and J shed 8 bases, with 18 bases lying between them. Per germline, CDR1 LNHNV and CDR2 YYDKDF (reference sequence). The CDR3 sequence is 15 residues long. The DNA of the CDR3 is TGTGCCACCAGCATGACGGGACGGGGGAAGGATGAGCAGTTCTTC. This encodes CATSMTGRGKDEQFF.